These 21 T cell receptor beta chains were all obtained from the same sample, sequenced in a study of T cells in tuberculosis. Produced via immunoSEQ multiplex PCR; TCRdb's table is partial and in-frame only. The table shows roughly 34,000 clones, with nearly 97% occurring only once. Sequencing was carried out using PBMCs. The source is a donor between 10 and 35 years old with latent tuberculosis or without tuberculosis infection.

V and J are TRBV11-2 and TRBJ2-5, with 12 bases lining up with TRBD2. The CDR3 spans 16 residues. The germline gives CDR1 SGHAT, CDR2 FQNNGV. Germline trimming cut 1 base from V and 5 bases from J; bases unmatched to any gene: 5. The DNA for the CDR3 is TGTGCCAGCAGCTTAGTACCGCTAGCGGGAGGGGAGACCCAGTACTTC. This encodes CASSLVPLAGGETQYF.

This clone showed up just once. The rearrangement joins TRBV11-2 to TRBJ1-1, with no clear D. The CDR3 has 16 residues. Germline CDR1 and CDR2: SGHAT and FQNNGV. Trimming left V 5 bases short and J 1 base short, with 17 bases between. The CDR3 loop reads CASSPGGTLKNTEAFF. CDR3 coding DNA: TGTGCCAGCAGCCCTGGCGGCACTCTGAAGAACACTGAAGCTTTCTTT.

The rearrangement uses TRBV9 and TRBJ1-3; D gene unclear. The V end was cut by 2 bases, the J end by 0 bases, with 18 bases between. The CDR3 extends over 18 amino acids. Germline lookup yields CDR1 SGDLS and CDR2 YYNGEE. The DNA for the CDR3 is TGTGCCAGCAGCGTCCTAATACCTAACCTTACCTCTGGAAACACCATATATTTT. Translating gives CASSVLIPNLTSGNTIYF.

The chain joins TRBV6-4 to TRBJ2-3, with D possibly matching TRBD2 (5 bases). Between the trimmed V and J ends, which lost 3 bases and 3 bases, there was a span of 13 bases. CDR1 is MRHNA and CDR2 is SNTAGT in the germline V gene. This CDR3 contains 15 residues. The DNA for the CDR3 is TGTGCCAGCAGTGAATTAGGACTGAAGACAGATACGCAGTATTTT. It specifies CASSELGLKTDTQYF.

V usage is TRBV11-2 and J usage is TRBJ2-1, with D maybe TRBD2 (7 bases). Germline CDR1 SGHAT, CDR2 FQNNGV. The CDR3 runs to 14 residues. Trimming removed 5 bases from V and 10 bases from J, with 18 bases in between. The CDR3 bases are TGTGCCAGCAGCCCTCCGGGGGGCCGAATGGAGCAGTTCTTC. Translating it yields CASSPPGGRMEQFF.

This sequence joins TRBV25-1 and TRBJ1-1; 9 nucleotides line up with TRBD1. The V gene end was trimmed by 3 bases and the J gene end by 0 bases; junction bases not matched to a gene: 5. The germline gives CDR1 MGHDK, CDR2 SYGVNS. This CDR3 spans 16 amino acids. This CDR3 is CASSDWGQGLNTEAFF. CDR3 in DNA: TGTGCCAGCAGTGATTGGGGACAGGGATTGAACACTGAAGCTTTCTTT.

CDR3 sequence (DNA): TGTGCCAGCTCACAAGGGACAGGTGGGGATACGCAGTATTTT. Residues: CASSQGTGGDTQYF. This chain connects TRBV18 to TRBJ2-3; TRBD1 agrees at 8 bases. Trimming took 4 bases from V and 6 from J; bases not matched to a gene: 6. CDR3 length: 14 amino acids. The germline V gene encodes CDR1 KGHSH and CDR2 LQKENI.

V gene TRBV12-5 combines with J gene TRBJ1-2; D perhaps matches TRBD1 (5 bases). Between the trimmed V and J ends, which lost 0 bases and 4 bases, there was a span of 18 bases. Germline CDR1 LGHNT, CDR2 FRNRAP. The CDR3 consists of 17 residues. The CDR3, as DNA: TGTGCTAGTGGTTTGGTATTAGAAGGGGTGCCTAGCTATGGCTACACCTTC. It specifies CASGLVLEGVPSYGYTF.

The V call is TRBV7-3, the J call TRBJ2-5; 8 bases fit TRBD2. After removal of 3 bases from V and 5 bases from J, the junction contained 8 bases not matched to a gene. The CDR3 length is 15 residues. The germline V gene encodes CDR1 SGHTA and CDR2 FQGTGA. This chain's CDR3 is CASSLGAGGAETQYF. CDR3 nucleotide sequence: TGTGCCAGCAGCTTGGGGGCGGGAGGTGCGGAGACCCAGTACTTC. Filled out from reference TRBV7-3 and TRBJ2-5, the complete variable domain reads GAGVSQTPSNKVTEKGKYVELRCDPISGHTALYWYRQSLGQGPEFLIYFQGTGAADDSGLPNDRFFAVRPEGSVSTLKIQRTERGDSAVYLCASSLGAGGAETQYFGPGTRLLVL.

The genes are TRBV7-9 and TRBJ2-5; 7 positions agree with TRBD2. Germline V gene sequence: CDR1 SEHNR, CDR2 FQNEAQ (reference sequence). V was clipped by 3 bases and J by 2 bases; unmatched bases: 9. The CDR3 covers 16 residues. The chain's CDR3 is CASSFPFRGGQETQYF. The CDR3 coding sequence is TGTGCCAGCAGCTTCCCATTCCGGGGAGGGCAAGAGACCCAGTACTTC.

The genes are TRBV9 and TRBJ2-1; D ambiguous. The CDR3 extends over 11 amino acids. Germline V gives CDR1 SGDLS, CDR2 YYNGEE. V was clipped by 4 bases and J by 6 bases, with 5 bases between them. In nucleotides, the CDR3 is TGTGCCAGCAGCCGGAGCAATGAGCAGTTCTTC. It translates to CASSRSNEQFF.

The genes are TRBV2 and TRBJ1-5; 12 bases line up with TRBD1. The germline gives CDR1 SNHLY, CDR2 FYNNEI. The CDR3 covers 14 residues. The trim removed 5 bases at V and 6 bases at J, leaving 2 bases unmatched. CDR3 amino acids: CASSPGQGAQPQHF. The CDR3 nucleotides are TGTGCCAGCAGTCCGGGACAGGGGGCTCAGCCCCAGCATTTT.

The chain employs TRBV6-5 and TRBJ1-5; 9 nucleotides match TRBD1. The CDR3 totals 14 residues. Trimming took 6 bases from V and 1 from J; bases not matched to a gene: 1. Germline CDR1 is MNHEY and CDR2 is SVGAGI. The CDR3 spells CASRTGGSNQPQHF. CDR3 nucleotide sequence: TGTGCCAGCAGAACAGGGGGCAGCAATCAGCCCCAGCATTTT.

V and J are TRBV5-1 and TRBJ2-5; the D gene is possibly TRBD1 (5 bases). Germline V gene data show CDR1 as SGHRS and CDR2 as YFSETQ. V lost 5 bases, J lost 1 base, and 6 bases lay in between. The CDR3 sequence is 12 residues long. In DNA, the CDR3 is TGCGCCAGCAGGACAGCCCAAGAGACCCAGTACTTC. Translating gives CASRTAQETQYF.

This chain connects TRBV11-2 to TRBJ2-7; 8 bases agree with TRBD2. Germline V gene sequence: CDR1 SGHAT, CDR2 FQNNGV. The junction had 9 bases not matched to a gene; V was cut back by 5 bases and J by 3 bases. This CDR3 contains 15 residues. CDR3 in amino acids: CASSTSGGVVYEQYF. The CDR3 coding sequence is TGTGCCAGCAGCACCTCGGGAGGGGTCGTCTACGAGCAGTACTTC.

This sequence joins TRBV7-9 and TRBJ1-1; 9 nucleotides line up with TRBD1. With 2 bases clipped from V and 8 bases from J, the junction kept 6 bases outside the gene matches. The CDR3 is 14 amino acids. Per germline, CDR1 SEHNR and CDR2 FQNEAQ (reference sequence). CDR3 in amino acids: CASSLRTGAVEAFF. CDR3 nucleotide sequence: TGTGCCAGCAGCTTACGGACAGGGGCGGTGGAAGCTTTCTTT.

This clone is judged medium-sized (0.01 to 0.1%). The rearrangement uses TRBV6-4 and TRBJ2-5; 9 nucleotides match TRBD2. This CDR3 has 14 residues. Germline V gene lookup returns CDR1 MRHNA and CDR2 SNTAGT. Trimming removed 3 bases from V and 1 base from J; junction bases left unmatched: 0. DNA of the CDR3: TGTGCCAGCAGTGAGCGGGGGGGCCAAGAGACCCAGTACTTC. Encoded protein: CASSERGGQETQYF.

The chain combines TRBV6-9 with TRBJ2-3; TRBD2 agrees at 7 bases. The CDR3 length is 15 residues. J lost 0 bases, V lost 6 bases, and 6 bases had no gene match. Germline V lookup: CDR1 MNHGY, CDR2 SVAAGI. CDR3 amino acids: CASRGTIPSTDTQYF. The CDR3 DNA reads as TGTGCCAGCAGAGGGACTATCCCTAGCACAGATACGCAGTATTTT.

The CDR3 spells CASRTGGYNSPLHF. The CDR3 nucleotides read TGTGCCAGCAGGACAGGGGGCTATAATTCACCCCTCCACTTT. The chain carries TRBV7-9 and TRBJ1-6, with 9 bases fitting TRBD1. Germline loops: CDR1 SEHNR, CDR2 FQNEAQ (reference sequence). Trimming removed 6 bases from V and 3 bases from J; junction bases left unmatched: 0. This CDR3 is built from 14 residues.

The table lists this clone with a few counts. The chain uses TRBV2 and TRBJ2-1; 10 bases map to TRBD1. CDR3 length equals 14 residues. V gave up 6 bases and J gave up 4 bases; unmatched junction bases: 3. The germline V gene has CDR1 SNHLY and CDR2 FYNNEI. The CDR3 protein is CASRDRGAYNEQFF. The CDR3 DNA reads as TGTGCCAGCAGGGACAGGGGGGCTTACAATGAGCAGTTCTTC.

The rearrangement links TRBV4-3 to TRBJ2-2; 7 nucleotides align to TRBD1. The CDR3 contains 18 residues. V lost 0 bases to trimming and J lost 0 bases; unmatched junction nucleotides: 7. Germline V CDR1 and CDR2: LGHNA, YSLEER. The CDR3 bases are TGCGCCAGCAGCCAAGAGCCCCGGACAGGCGCGAACACCGGGGAGCTGTTTTTT. Its protein product is CASSQEPRTGANTGELFF.